This passage covers 3 T cell receptor beta chains from one sample sequenced in a study of blood T cell repertoires in COVID-19. The method was immunoSEQ multiplex PCR; TCRdb's version includes in-frame clones alone and lacks a portion of them. The sample gives fewer than 350,000 clones, roughly 90% of which show up once; around 1.7% is in the top ten. Sequenced material: PBMCs or T cells enriched from blood (not recorded which). The receptor set was obtained from a young woman with acute COVID-19.

This chain connects TRBV27 to TRBJ1-5, with 7 nucleotides matching TRBD1. The CDR3 is 13 residues long. The V and J ends lost 3 bases and 16 bases, in that order; junction bases with no gene match: 12. CDR1 is MNHEY and CDR2 is SMNVEV in the germline V gene (reference sequence). DNA of the CDR3: TGTGCCAGCAGTTTGGGGCCGACAGGGCAAGAACATTTT. Amino acids: CASSLGPTGQEHF.

The chain uses TRBV5-1 and TRBJ2-1; D unresolved. Trimming cost V 1 base and J 0 bases, with 11 bases left between them. CDR1 and CDR2 (germline): SGHRS, YFSETQ. The CDR3 is 16 amino acids. The CDR3 spells CASSLTTSSSYNEQFF. As DNA, the CDR3 is TGCGCCAGCAGCTTGACTACCTCAAGCTCCTACAATGAGCAGTTCTTC.

A single count supports this clone. Other nucleotide sequences from this sample produce the same CDR3. The V gene is TRBV5-5, the J gene TRBJ2-1; maybe TRBD1 (5 bases). Deletions cut 0 bases from V and 5 bases from J, with 12 bases between. CDR3 length equals 15 residues. Looked up from germline, CDR1 is SGHKS and CDR2 is YYEKEE (reference sequence). In nucleotides, the CDR3 is TGTGCCAGCAGCTTGGGGTCAGGGTCCCACAATGAGCAGTTCTTC. Translating gives CASSLGSGSHNEQFF.